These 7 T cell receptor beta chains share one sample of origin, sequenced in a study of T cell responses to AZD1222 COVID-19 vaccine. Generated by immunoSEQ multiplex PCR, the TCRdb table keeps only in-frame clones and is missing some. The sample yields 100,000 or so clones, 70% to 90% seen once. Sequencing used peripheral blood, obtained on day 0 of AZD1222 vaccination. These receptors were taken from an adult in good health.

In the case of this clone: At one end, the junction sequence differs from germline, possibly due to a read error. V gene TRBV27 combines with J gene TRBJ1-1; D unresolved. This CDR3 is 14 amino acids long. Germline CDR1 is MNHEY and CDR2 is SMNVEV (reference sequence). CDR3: CASRFRYPNTEAFF. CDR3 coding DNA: TGTGCCAGCCGTTTCAGATATCCAAACACTGAAGCTTTCTTT.

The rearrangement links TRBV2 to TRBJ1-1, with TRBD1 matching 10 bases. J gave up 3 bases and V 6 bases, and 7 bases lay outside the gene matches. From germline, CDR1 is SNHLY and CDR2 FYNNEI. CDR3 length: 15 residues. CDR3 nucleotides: TGTGCCAGCAGGCCCCGGACAGGGGGAGACACTGAAGCTTTCTTT. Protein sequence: CASRPRTGGDTEAFF.

CDR3: CASSPQGGVQNTEAFF. CDR3 nucleotides: TGTGCCAGTTCACCTCAGGGGGGGGTTCAGAACACTGAAGCTTTCTTT. This chain uses TRBV19 with TRBJ1-1; 7 bases are shared with TRBD1. There are 16 residues in the CDR3. CDR1 LNHDA and CDR2 SQIVND come from the germline V gene (reference sequence). V lost 8 bases, J lost 1 base, and 13 bases stayed unmatched.

The CDR3 DNA is TGTGCCAGCAGTCCACCACAGAGAACCGGGACCTTGTACTTC. This gives the protein CASSPPQRTGTLYF. The V and J genes are TRBV28 and TRBJ2-7; D may be TRBD1 or TRBD2 (5 bases each). This CDR3 is 14 amino acids long. V gave up 5 bases and J gave up 12 bases, with 23 bases separating them. Germline V gives CDR1 MDHEN, CDR2 SYDVKM.

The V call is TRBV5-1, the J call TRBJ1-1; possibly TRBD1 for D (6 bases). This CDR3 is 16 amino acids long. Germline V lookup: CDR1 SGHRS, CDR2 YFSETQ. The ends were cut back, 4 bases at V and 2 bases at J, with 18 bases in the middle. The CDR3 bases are TGCGCCAGCAGCCCCTCCGGGACACTGATCAACACTGAAGCTTTCTTT. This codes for CASSPSGTLINTEAFF. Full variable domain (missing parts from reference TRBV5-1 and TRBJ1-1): KAGVTQTPRYLIKTRGQQVTLSCSPISGHRSVSWYQQTPGQGLQFLFEYFSETQRNKGNFPGRFSGRQFSNSRSEMNVSTLELGDSALYLCASSPSGTLINTEAFFGQGTRLTVV.

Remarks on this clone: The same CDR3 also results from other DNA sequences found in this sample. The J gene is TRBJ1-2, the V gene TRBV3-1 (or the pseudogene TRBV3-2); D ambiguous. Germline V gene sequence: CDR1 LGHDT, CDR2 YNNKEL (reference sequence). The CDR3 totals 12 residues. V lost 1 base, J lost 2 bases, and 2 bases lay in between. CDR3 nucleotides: TGTGCCAGCAGCCAAGCGAACTATGGCTACACCTTC. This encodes CASSQANYGYTF.

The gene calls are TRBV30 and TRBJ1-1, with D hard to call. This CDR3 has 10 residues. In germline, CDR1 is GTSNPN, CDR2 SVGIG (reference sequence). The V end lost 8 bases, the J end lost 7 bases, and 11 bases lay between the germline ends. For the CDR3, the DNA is TGTGCCGGGAACGACTATGAAGCTTTCTTT. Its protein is CAGNDYEAFF. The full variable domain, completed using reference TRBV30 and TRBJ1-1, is SQTIHQWPATLVQPVGSPLSLECTVEGTSNPNLYWYRQAAGRGLQLLFYSVGIGQISSEVPQNLSASRPQDRQFILSSKKLLLSDSGFYLCAGNDYEAFFGQGTRLTVV.